Following are 26 T cell receptor beta chains from one sample sequenced in a study of beta chain features in type 1 diabetes. What was sequenced were expressed TCRB transcripts, since all of the isolated RNA had been reverse transcribed. Assay: immunoSEQ multiplex PCR; the TCRdb copy retains only in-frame clones and omits some. The data hold 300,000 to 450,000 clones, with around 13% observed a single time. Study-wide points: TCRB CDR3 length was moderately but significantly reduced in all four CD4+ subsets of Type 1 diabetes patients.

Antigens for these TCRs are unknown. Sequencing used naive CD4+ T cells from blood. The receptors stem from a woman aged 18-29 years with type 1 diabetes.

This chain connects TRBV5-4 to TRBJ1-1; TRBD1 agrees at 10 bases. The CDR3 runs 17 residues. The trim removed 5 bases at V and 4 bases at J, leaving 14 bases unmatched. The germline gives CDR1 SGHNT, CDR2 YYREEE (reference sequence). CDR3 sequence reads: CASRLHLGQGRITEAFF. Here the CDR3 DNA reads TGTGCCAGCAGGCTACATCTGGGACAGGGGAGAATCACTGAAGCTTTCTTT.

The CDR3 DNA reads as TGTGCCAGCAGCTCAACTAGCGGGGGGGCCAATGAGCAGTTCTTC. This gives the protein CASSSTSGGANEQFF. The V call is TRBV7-9, the J call TRBJ2-1; 13 bases line up with TRBD2. Losses at the gene ends were 4 bases for V and 6 bases for J; bases not matched to a gene: 3. This CDR3 spans 15 amino acids. Germline V gives CDR1 SEHNR, CDR2 FQNEAQ (reference sequence).

This clone was observed a few times. The chain combines TRBV25-1 with TRBJ2-1; 12 nucleotides match TRBD2. The CDR3 has 16 amino acids. CDR1 is MGHDK, CDR2 SYGVNS, per germline. V gave up 6 bases and J gave up 1 base; unmatched junction bases: 4. CDR3 in amino acids: CASSLAGGLSYNEQFF. The DNA of the CDR3 is TGTGCCAGCAGCCTAGCGGGGGGGCTTTCCTACAATGAGCAGTTCTTC. The complete variable domain, with remaining parts taken from reference TRBV25-1 and TRBJ2-1, reads EADIYQTPRYLVIGTGKKITLECSQTMGHDKMYWYQQDPGMELHLIHYSYGVNSTEKGDLSSESTVSRIRTEHFPLTLESARPSHTSQYLCASSLAGGLSYNEQFFGPGTRLTVL.

This clone showed up just a few times. V and J are TRBV29-1 and TRBJ2-7; 8 bases are shared with TRBD1. Germline assignment: CDR1 SQVTM and CDR2 ANQGSEA. Trimming took 2 bases from V and 5 from J; bases not matched to a gene: 5. The CDR3 runs 13 residues. CDR3 sequence (DNA): TGCAGCGTTGAAACCGACAGGGGAAACGAGCAGTACTTC. Translation gives CSVETDRGNEQYF.

This rearrangement joins TRBV15 to TRBJ2-1, with TRBD2 matching over 7 bases. CDR3 length: 15 residues. The V gene's germline CDR1 is LNHNV and CDR2 YYDKDF (reference sequence). V trimming: 0 bases; J trimming: 4 bases; junction bases outside the gene matches: 3. CDR3 nucleotide sequence: TGTGCCACCAGCAGAGATTCAGCGGGGTACAATGAGCAGTTCTTC. It is translated as CATSRDSAGYNEQFF.

A few counts support this clone. The gene calls are TRBV25-1 and TRBJ2-3; TRBD2 aligns across 7 bases. Germline V CDR1 and CDR2: MGHDK, SYGVNS. This CDR3 is 16 amino acids long. J lost 0 bases, V lost 1 base, and 4 bases had no gene match. The CDR3 coding sequence is TGTGCCAGCAGTGAATGGGGAGCGGGGAGCACAGATACGCAGTATTTT. It yields the protein CASSEWGAGSTDTQYF.

The V gene is TRBV27, the J gene TRBJ1-1, with a possible D match to TRBD1 (5 bases). The germline gives CDR1 MNHEY, CDR2 SMNVEV (reference sequence). The ends were cut back, 6 bases at V and 6 bases at J, with 14 bases in the middle. The CDR3 loop spans 13 amino acids. The CDR3 DNA sequence: TGTGCCAGCAGGAGAGACAGTTACGCTGAAGCTTTCTTT. Residues: CASRRDSYAEAFF.

This clone was seen a few times. The V gene is TRBV5-4, the J gene TRBJ2-1, with 9 nucleotides matching TRBD2. The CDR3 consists of 17 residues. V dropped 0 bases and J dropped 2; count of bases not matched to a gene: 6. Germline lookup yields CDR1 SGHNT and CDR2 YYREEE (reference sequence). CDR3 coding DNA: TGTGCCAGCAGCTTGGATGGGGCGGGAGGGCCCTACAATGAGCAGTTCTTC. Amino acids: CASSLDGAGGPYNEQFF.

The rearrangement joins TRBV29-1 to TRBJ2-7; 8 positions match TRBD2. The CDR3 extends over 12 amino acids. CDR1 is SQVTM, CDR2 ANQGSEA, per germline. V shed 7 bases, J shed 5 bases, and the junction held 7 bases outside the gene matches. The CDR3 coding sequence is TGCAGCGCTGCGCGGGGGGTCGACGAGCAGTACTTC. Translated, it gives CSAARGVDEQYF.

The V gene is TRBV10-1, the J gene TRBJ2-5, with D perhaps TRBD1 (5 bases). This CDR3 has 13 amino acids. With 0 bases removed from V and 5 bases from J, the gap between germline ends came to 7 bases. Germline values: CDR1 WNHNN, CDR2 SYGVQD (reference sequence). Here the CDR3 DNA reads TGCGCCAGCAGTGAGTCAGGGGCTGAGACCCAGTACTTC. Encoded protein: CASSESGAETQYF.

The V gene is TRBV4-2, the J gene TRBJ2-7, with 16 positions matching TRBD2. After removal of 4 bases from V and 2 bases from J, the junction contained 11 bases not matched to a gene. The CDR3 is 19 amino acids. Germline-derived CDR1 and CDR2 are LGHNA and YNFKEQ. CDR3 sequence (DNA): TGTGCCAGCAGCCGCCGACAAGGGACTAGCGGGAGGGCCGCCTACGAGCAGTACTTC. Protein product: CASSRRQGTSGRAAYEQYF.

In its sample, this clone was seen a few times. This chain connects TRBV7-9 to TRBJ2-3, with 14 positions matching TRBD2. Germline V gene data show CDR1 as SEHNR and CDR2 as FQNEAQ (reference sequence). The CDR3 runs 16 residues. With V trimmed by 8 bases and J by 6 bases, 10 bases remained unmatched. The CDR3 bases are TGTGCCAGCTCCCGACTAGCGGGGGGGACGGGCGATACGCAGTATTTT. Its translation is CASSRLAGGTGDTQYF.

V and J are TRBV6-5 and TRBJ2-1; 12 nucleotides align to TRBD2. J was trimmed by 7 bases and V by 5 bases; bases with no gene match: 0. Germline lookup yields CDR1 MNHEY and CDR2 SVGAGI. This CDR3 has 13 amino acids. CDR3 amino acids: CASSGLAGNEQFF. CDR3 DNA: TGTGCCAGCAGTGGACTAGCGGGGAATGAGCAGTTCTTC.

The CDR3 DNA reads TGTGCCAGCAGTTTTGCGGGGGGCCTTGCCTACGAGCAGTACTTC. It codes for CASSFAGGLAYEQYF. The gene calls are TRBV28 and TRBJ2-7, with 8 bases aligning to TRBD2. With V trimmed by 3 bases and J by 2 bases, 6 bases remained unmatched. CDR1 and CDR2 (germline): MDHEN, SYDVKM. The CDR3 totals 15 residues. The entire variable domain, with the rest obtained from reference TRBV28 and TRBJ2-7, is as follows: DVKVTQSSRYLVKRTGEKVFLECVQDMDHENMFWYRQDPGLGLRLIYFSYDVKMKEKGDIPEGYSVSREKKERFSLILESASTNQTSMYLCASSFAGGLAYEQYFGPGTRLTVT.

The CDR3 DNA reads TGTGCCAGCAGCCCCGTGGCAGGGCAGGTCCAAGAGACCCAGTACTTC. As protein: CASSPVAGQVQETQYF. The chain couples TRBV7-2 to TRBJ2-5, with TRBD1 as a possible D gene (5 bases). This CDR3 spans 16 amino acids. The germline V gene encodes CDR1 SGHTA and CDR2 FQGNSA. The V end was cut by 5 bases, the J end by 1 base, with 17 bases between.

This clone was recorded a few times. This sequence joins TRBV18 and TRBJ1-5, with D possibly matching TRBD1 (5 bases). Germline V lookup: CDR1 KGHSH, CDR2 LQKENI. The germline V and J ends were trimmed by 2 bases and 4 bases, with 9 bases remaining between them. This CDR3 has 14 residues. The CDR3 DNA sequence: TGTGCCAGCTCACCAGGGGCTACAAATCAGCCCCAGCATTTT. Its translation is CASSPGATNQPQHF.

The V call is TRBV11-2, the J call TRBJ2-2, with D tentatively TRBD1 (6 bases). V lost 6 bases to trimming and J lost 5 bases, with 16 bases between them. Germline loops: CDR1 SGHAT, CDR2 FQNNGV. The CDR3 is 15 amino acids. CDR3 residues: CASRLQGRRTGELFF. CDR3 DNA: TGTGCCAGCAGACTACAGGGTCGGAGGACCGGGGAGCTGTTTTTT. Full variable domain (missing parts from reference TRBV11-2 and TRBJ2-2): EAGVAQSPRYKIIEKRQSVAFWCNPISGHATLYWYQQILGQGPKLLIQFQNNGVVDDSQLPKDRFSAERLKGVDSTLKIQPAKLEDSAVYLCASRLQGRRTGELFFGEGSRLTVL.

There are a few counts of this clone. The rearrangement joins TRBV4-1 to TRBJ2-1; 8 nucleotides match TRBD2. The CDR3 extends over 16 amino acids. Germline V lookup: CDR1 MGHRA, CDR2 YSYEKL. The junction had 13 bases not matched to a gene; V was cut back by 0 bases and J by 12 bases. Here the CDR3 DNA reads TGCGCCAGCAGCCAAGATAAAGGGGAGGCGAGCGGGAGGCAGTTCTTC. It specifies CASSQDKGEASGRQFF.

This clone was observed a few times. The gene calls are TRBV28 and TRBJ2-1, with 7 bases that match TRBD2. Germline loops: CDR1 MDHEN, CDR2 SYDVKM. J gave up 5 bases and V 8 bases, and 9 bases lay outside the gene matches. This CDR3 contains 14 residues. This CDR3 is CASLVGGNDNEQFF. For the CDR3, the DNA is TGTGCCAGCCTGGTCGGGGGGAACGACAATGAGCAGTTCTTC.

This clone was picked up a small number of times. V gene TRBV29-1 combines with J gene TRBJ2-1; 9 bases agree with TRBD2. The trim removed 8 bases at V and 5 bases at J, leaving 10 bases unmatched. The germline gives CDR1 SQVTM, CDR2 ANQGSEA. This CDR3 has 14 amino acids. In DNA form, the CDR3 reads TGCAGCTCCGAGCTGGCTAGCGGGAACAATGAGCAGTTCTTC. Protein: CSSELASGNNEQFF.

This clone has just a few counts. The chain couples TRBV18 to TRBJ2-7; TRBD2 matches at 9 bases. CDR1 KGHSH and CDR2 LQKENI come from the germline V gene. CDR3 length: 16 residues. V trimming: 1 base; J trimming: 2 bases; junction bases outside the gene matches: 6. DNA for the CDR3: TGTGCCAGCTCACCACGGGTAGCGGGAGTCGCCTACGAGCAGTACTTC. This gives the protein CASSPRVAGVAYEQYF.

This clone was seen a few times. V and J are TRBV2 and TRBJ1-5; TRBD1 is a possible D gene (6 bases). Germline values: CDR1 SNHLY, CDR2 FYNNEI. This CDR3 is 15 amino acids long. V shed 6 bases and J shed 3 bases, with 15 bases lying between them. The CDR3 reads CASRDSIFPNQPQHF. The CDR3 DNA reads TGTGCCAGCAGGGACAGTATCTTTCCCAATCAGCCCCAGCATTTT.

This clone was observed a handful of times. This sequence joins TRBV6-5 and TRBJ2-1, with 9 bases identical to TRBD2. The V segment lost 8 bases and the J segment 3 bases; nucleotides outside the gene matches: 2. The CDR3 totals 13 residues. In germline, CDR1 is MNHEY, CDR2 SVGAGI. The CDR3 spells CASGSGSYNEQFF. Written as DNA, the CDR3 is TGTGCCAGCGGTAGCGGGAGCTACAATGAGCAGTTCTTC.

The gene calls are TRBV25-1 and TRBJ1-6, with unresolved D. V was shortened by 6 bases and J by 9 bases, with 12 bases between the two germline ends. Germline CDR1 reads MGHDK; CDR2 reads SYGVNS. The CDR3 is 13 amino acids. DNA of the CDR3: TGTGCCAGCAGCCCGGTCGGGATTTCACCCCTCCACTTT. It translates to CASSPVGISPLHF.

The chain carries TRBV4-1 and TRBJ2-7; the match to TRBD1 covers 7 bases. Germline CDR1 is MGHRA and CDR2 is YSYEKL. V shed 2 bases and J 4 bases; nucleotides not matched to a gene: 8. This CDR3 is built from 15 residues. The CDR3 reads CASSQPGQKPYEQYF. CDR3 DNA: TGCGCCAGCAGCCAACCGGGACAGAAACCTTACGAGCAGTACTTC.

This clone has only a few counts. The V and J genes are TRBV4-3 and TRBJ1-2; D is uncertain. The CDR3 has 15 amino acids. CDR1 is LGHNA, CDR2 YSLEER, per germline. Trimming shortened V by 0 bases and J by 4 bases, and 12 bases separated the two germline ends. CDR3 region: CASSQDGGSSYGYTF. The CDR3 bases are TGCGCCAGCAGCCAAGACGGCGGATCTAGCTATGGCTACACCTTC.